Below, one T cell receptor (beta chain) is given with its context. The antigen remains unidentified. Libraries were prepared by immunoSEQ multiplex PCR; TCRdb keeps only in-frame clonotypes and omits some of them. The table shows about 41,000 clones, with over 75% occurring only once. The CDR3 has 11 residues. V was pared by 4 bases and J by 6 bases, with 7 bases between. Germline values: CDR1 MNHNS, CDR2 SASEGT. This specimen belongs to a study of OX40 agonist ivuxolimab in advanced cancers. Study as a whole: The patients got ivuxolimab, which is an agonistic anti-OX40 (CD134) antibody. One patient with hepatocellular carcinoma and two with cutaneous melanoma, three in all, had partial responses. Dose-escalation subjects each had hepatocellular carcinoma, melanoma, renal cell or head and neck cancer.

Overall study results and limits: Among some nonresponders, normalized T-cell clonal expansion was also low.

The starting material was CD4+ or CD8+ T cells sorted from blood, obtained in a trial of the OX40 agonist ivuxolimab. J is TRBJ2-7 and V is TRBV6-1; D unclear. The TCR comes from an adult with an advanced solid tumor such as melanoma, head and neck, liver or kidney cancer. The CDR3 reads CASSGNVEQYF. The CDR3 DNA sequence: TGTGCCAGCAGTGGGAATGTCGAGCAGTACTTC.